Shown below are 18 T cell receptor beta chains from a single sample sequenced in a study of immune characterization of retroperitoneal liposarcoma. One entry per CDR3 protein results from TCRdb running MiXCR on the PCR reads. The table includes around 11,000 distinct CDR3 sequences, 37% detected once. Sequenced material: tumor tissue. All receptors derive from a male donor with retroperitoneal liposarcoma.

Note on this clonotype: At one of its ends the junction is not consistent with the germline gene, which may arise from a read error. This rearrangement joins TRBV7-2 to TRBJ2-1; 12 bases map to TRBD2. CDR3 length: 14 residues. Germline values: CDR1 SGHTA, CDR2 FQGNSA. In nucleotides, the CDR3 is TGTGCCAGCCGCCCGACTAGCGGGAGTGATGAGCAGTTATTC. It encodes CASRPTSGSDEQLF.

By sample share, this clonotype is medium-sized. The CDR3: CASSLSRGERFF. Here the CDR3 DNA reads TGCGCCAGCAGCCTGAGTCGGGGGGAGAGGTTCTTC. The chain uses TRBV4-3 and TRBJ2-1; 7 bases map to TRBD2. The germline V gene encodes CDR1 LGHNA and CDR2 YSLEER. This CDR3 is 12 amino acids long. V lost 4 bases, J lost 15 bases, and 9 bases stayed unmatched.

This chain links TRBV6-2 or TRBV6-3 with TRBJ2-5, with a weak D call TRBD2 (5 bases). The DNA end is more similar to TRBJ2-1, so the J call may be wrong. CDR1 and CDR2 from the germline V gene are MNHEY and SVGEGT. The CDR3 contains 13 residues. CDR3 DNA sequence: TGTGCCAGCAGTGAGGTCCCTGACGGGAAGCAGTTCTTC. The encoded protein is CASSEVPDGKQFF.

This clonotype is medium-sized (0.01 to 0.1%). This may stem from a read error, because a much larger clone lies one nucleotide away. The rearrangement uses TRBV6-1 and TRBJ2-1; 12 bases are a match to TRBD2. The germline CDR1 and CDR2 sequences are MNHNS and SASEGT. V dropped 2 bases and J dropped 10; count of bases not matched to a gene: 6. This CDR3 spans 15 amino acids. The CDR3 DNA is TGTGCCAGCAGTGAACGACTAGCGGGAGCGTACGAGCAGTTCTTC. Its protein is CASSERLAGAYEQFF.

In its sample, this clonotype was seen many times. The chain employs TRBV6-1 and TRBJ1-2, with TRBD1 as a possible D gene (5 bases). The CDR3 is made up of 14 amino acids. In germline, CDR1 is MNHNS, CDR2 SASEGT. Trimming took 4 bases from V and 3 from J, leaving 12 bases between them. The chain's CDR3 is CASSAGTFDYGYTF. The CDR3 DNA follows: TGTGCCAGCAGTGCCGGGACTTTCGACTATGGCTACACCTTC.

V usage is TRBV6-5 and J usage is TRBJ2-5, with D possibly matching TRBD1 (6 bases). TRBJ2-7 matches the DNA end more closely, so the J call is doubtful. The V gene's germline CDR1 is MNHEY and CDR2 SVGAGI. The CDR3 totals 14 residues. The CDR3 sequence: CASSRKRTAYEQYF. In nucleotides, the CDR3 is TGTGCCAGCAGCCGTAAGCGGACAGCCTACGAGCAGTACTTC.

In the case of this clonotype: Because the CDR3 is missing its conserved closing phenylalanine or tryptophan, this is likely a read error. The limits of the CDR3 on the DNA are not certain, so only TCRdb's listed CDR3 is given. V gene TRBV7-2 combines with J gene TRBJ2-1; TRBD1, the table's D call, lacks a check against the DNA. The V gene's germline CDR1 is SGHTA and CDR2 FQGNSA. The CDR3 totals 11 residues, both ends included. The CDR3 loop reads CASSLYVSRVP.

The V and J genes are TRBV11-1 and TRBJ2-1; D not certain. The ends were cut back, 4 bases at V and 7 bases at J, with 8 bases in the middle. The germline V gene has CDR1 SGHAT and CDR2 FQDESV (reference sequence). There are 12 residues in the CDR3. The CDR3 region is CASSYQSNEQFF. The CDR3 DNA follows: TGTGCCAGCAGCTACCAATCTAATGAGCAGTTCTTC.

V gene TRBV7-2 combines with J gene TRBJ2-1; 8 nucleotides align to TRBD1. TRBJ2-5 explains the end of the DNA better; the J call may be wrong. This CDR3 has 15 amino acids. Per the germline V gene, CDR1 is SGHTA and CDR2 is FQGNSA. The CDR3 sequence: CASSKGQAASAAQYF. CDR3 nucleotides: TGTGCCAGCAGCAAGGGACAGGCCGCATCGGCGGCCCAGTACTTC.

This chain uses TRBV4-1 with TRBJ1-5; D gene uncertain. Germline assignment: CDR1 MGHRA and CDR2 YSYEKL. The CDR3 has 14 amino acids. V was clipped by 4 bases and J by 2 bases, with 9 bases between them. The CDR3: CASSPREGNQPQHF. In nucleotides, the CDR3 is TGCGCCAGCAGCCCCCGGGAGGGCAATCAGCCCCAGCATTTT.

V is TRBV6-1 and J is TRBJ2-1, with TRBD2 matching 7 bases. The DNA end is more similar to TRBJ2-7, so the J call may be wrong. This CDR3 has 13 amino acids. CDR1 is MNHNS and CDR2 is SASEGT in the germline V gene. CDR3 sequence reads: CASSPGGSYEQYF. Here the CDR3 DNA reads TGTGCCAGCAGCCCCGGCGGGAGCTACGAGCAGTACTTC.

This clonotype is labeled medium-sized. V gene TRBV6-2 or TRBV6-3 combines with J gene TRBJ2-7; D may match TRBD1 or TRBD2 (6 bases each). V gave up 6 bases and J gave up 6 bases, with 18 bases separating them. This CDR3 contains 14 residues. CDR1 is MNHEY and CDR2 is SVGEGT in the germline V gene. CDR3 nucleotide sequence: TGTGCCAGCAGAACACAGGGAGGATCCGCCGAGCAGTACTTC. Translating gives CASRTQGGSAEQYF.

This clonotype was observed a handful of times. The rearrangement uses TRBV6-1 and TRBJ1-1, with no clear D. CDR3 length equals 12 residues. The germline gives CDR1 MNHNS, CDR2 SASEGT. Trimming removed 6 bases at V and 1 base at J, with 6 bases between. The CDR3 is CASSRRNTEAFF. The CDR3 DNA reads TGTGCCAGCAGCCGCAGGAACACTGAAGCTTTCTTT.

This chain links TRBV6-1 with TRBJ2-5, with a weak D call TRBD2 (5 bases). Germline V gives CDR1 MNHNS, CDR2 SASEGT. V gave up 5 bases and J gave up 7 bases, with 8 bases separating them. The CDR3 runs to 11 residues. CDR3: CASSIRGTQYF. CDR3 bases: TGTGCCAGCAGTATACGGGGGACCCAGTACTTC.

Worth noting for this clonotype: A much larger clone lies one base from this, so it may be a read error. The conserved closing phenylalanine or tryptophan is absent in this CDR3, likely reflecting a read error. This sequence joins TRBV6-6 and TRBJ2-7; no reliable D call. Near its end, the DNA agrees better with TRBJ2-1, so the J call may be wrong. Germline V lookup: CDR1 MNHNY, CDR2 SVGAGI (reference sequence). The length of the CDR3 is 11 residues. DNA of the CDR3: TGTGCCAGCAGTTCCCCAGAGACCCAGTTCTCC. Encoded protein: CASSSPETQFS.

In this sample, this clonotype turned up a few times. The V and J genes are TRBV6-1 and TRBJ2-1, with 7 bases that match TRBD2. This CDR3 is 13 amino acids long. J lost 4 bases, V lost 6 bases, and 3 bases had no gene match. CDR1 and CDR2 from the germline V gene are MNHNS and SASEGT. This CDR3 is CASRTSPYNEQFF. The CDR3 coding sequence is TGTGCCAGCAGGACTAGCCCGTACAATGAGCAGTTCTTC.

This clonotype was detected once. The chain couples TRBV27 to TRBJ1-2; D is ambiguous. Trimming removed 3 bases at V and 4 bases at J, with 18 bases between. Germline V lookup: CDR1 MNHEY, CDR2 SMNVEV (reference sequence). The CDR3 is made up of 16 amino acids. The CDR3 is CASSFKSRGIFYGYTF. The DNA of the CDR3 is TGTGCCAGCAGTTTCAAATCCCGGGGTATTTTCTATGGCTACACCTTC.

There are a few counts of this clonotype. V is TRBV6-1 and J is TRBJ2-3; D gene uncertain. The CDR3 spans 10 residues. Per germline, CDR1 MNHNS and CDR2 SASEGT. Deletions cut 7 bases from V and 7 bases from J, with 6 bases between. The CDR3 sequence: CASMRNTQYF. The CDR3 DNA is TGTGCCAGCATGAGAAATACGCAGTATTTT.